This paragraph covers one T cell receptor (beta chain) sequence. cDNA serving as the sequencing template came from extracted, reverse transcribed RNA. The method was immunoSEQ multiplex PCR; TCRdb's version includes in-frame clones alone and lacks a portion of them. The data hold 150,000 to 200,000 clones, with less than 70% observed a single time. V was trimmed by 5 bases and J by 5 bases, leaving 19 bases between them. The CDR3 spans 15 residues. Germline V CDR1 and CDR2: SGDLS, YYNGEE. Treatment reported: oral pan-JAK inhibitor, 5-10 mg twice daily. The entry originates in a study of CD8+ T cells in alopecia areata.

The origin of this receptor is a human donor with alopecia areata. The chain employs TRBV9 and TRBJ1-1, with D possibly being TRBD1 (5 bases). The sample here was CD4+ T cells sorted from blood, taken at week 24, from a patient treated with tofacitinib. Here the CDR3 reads CASSEPGGLGTEAFF. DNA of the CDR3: TGTGCCAGCAGTGAACCGGGGGGATTGGGAACTGAAGCTTTCTTT.